This entry concerns a single T cell receptor beta chain. The data are from a study of blood T cell repertoires in COVID-19. Authors' processing steps: Amplification with reference gene primers provided the estimates of nucleated cell counts. The method was immunoSEQ multiplex PCR; TCRdb's version includes in-frame clones alone and lacks a portion of them. The DNA gave D and trimming, while V, J and clone size come from that table. The table has around 270,000 clones, 80% to 95% seen once. The CDR3 contains 17 residues. Germline lookup yields CDR1 SGHAT and CDR2 FQNNGV. V lost 0 bases and J 5 bases, leaving 19 bases between the germline ends. Enrolment of Seattle patients took place during active infection, and they were followed longitudinally.

V is TRBV11-2 and J is TRBJ2-5; possibly TRBD2 for D (5 bases). This receptor was taken from a person between 18 and 30 years old with COVID-19, enrolled during active disease. Source material: peripheral blood. The CDR3 nucleotides are TGTGCCAGCAGCTTAGATCTGAGCGGCCCGAGGGCGGAGACCCAGTACTTC. As protein: CASSLDLSGPRAETQYF.